The present TCR beta chain was sequenced within a study of identical twins. A universal primer site was created by template switching, with the cDNA bearing unique molecular identifiers. TCRdb processed the 5' RACE reads anew with MiXCR; each CDR3 protein has one entry. The data show under 800,000 distinct CDR3 sequences, 21% seen once. Trimming shortened V by 7 bases and J by 9 bases, and 16 bases separated the two germline ends. CDR3 length equals 14 residues. Details on this clonotype: What it recognizes is unknown.

Broader study findings: Invariant populations such as MAIT and iNKT cells could partly muddle zero-insertion analyses.

The sample also formed part of further work on T cells expressing NK-cell markers. From that second work: From sorted CD3+CD56+NKG2C+, CD3+CD56+NKG2C- and CD3+CD56-NKG2C+ T cells came the TCR beta repertoires. The contribution of dominant NKG2C+ clonotypes to CD8+ T cells in roughly 6 donors was roughly 1.0-7.5%.

This chain connects TRBV12-3 or TRBV12-4 to TRBJ1-6; perhaps TRBD1 as D (6 bases). This TCR derives from a woman between 18 and 29 years old in good health. Sample: PBMCs. CDR3 residues: CASTRGGGGSPLHF. In nucleotides, the CDR3 is TGTGCCAGCACCCGTGGCGGGGGCGGTTCACCCCTCCACTTT.